Each of the 30 T cell receptor beta chains below was sequenced from the same sample in a study of T cell changes during pregnancy in multiple sclerosis. Here immunoSEQ multiplex PCR was the method, and the copy in TCRdb shows in-frame clones only, minus some. This sample has about 85,000 clones, with 90% to 95% found just once. Sequencing was performed on peripheral blood, taken in the first trimester of pregnancy. These receptors were obtained from a female donor with multiple sclerosis, enrolled in a pregnancy study.

The chain recombines TRBV30 with TRBJ1-5, with D maybe TRBD1 (6 bases). Trimming took off 1 base at V and 7 bases at J, with 14 bases between the two ends. The CDR3 loop spans 14 amino acids. Germline loops: CDR1 GTSNPN, CDR2 SVGIG (reference sequence). The CDR3 region has the DNA TGTGCCTGGAGTGCCACAGGGTATGAACAGCCCCAGCATTTT. Its protein product is CAWSATGYEQPQHF.

The chain carries TRBV19 and TRBJ1-1, with D maybe TRBD1 (6 bases). Trimming left V 0 bases short and J 4 bases short, with 18 bases between. CDR1 is LNHDA and CDR2 is SQIVND in the germline V gene (reference sequence). The CDR3 runs to 17 residues. CDR3 protein: CASSIDLAIQGITEAFF. Written as DNA, the CDR3 is TGTGCCAGTAGTATAGACCTTGCCATCCAGGGGATCACTGAAGCTTTCTTT.

This chain uses TRBV4-3 with TRBJ2-3; 7 bases are shared with TRBD2. The germline CDR1 and CDR2 sequences are LGHNA and YSLEER. The CDR3 is 18 amino acids. The ends lost 0 bases at V and 2 bases at J; junction bases unmatched: 11. The CDR3 region is CASSQDHFGGGLTDTQYF. For the CDR3, the DNA is TGCGCCAGCAGCCAAGATCACTTCGGCGGGGGTCTCACAGATACGCAGTATTTT.

The gene calls are TRBV4-1 and TRBJ1-2, with D hard to call. CDR1 MGHRA and CDR2 YSYEKL come from the germline V gene. Between the trimmed V and J ends, which lost 4 bases and 6 bases, there was a span of 24 bases. The CDR3 length is 17 residues. CDR3 protein: CASSLTPKGGPTNGYTF. In nucleotides, the CDR3 is TGCGCCAGCAGCCTAACGCCCAAAGGAGGGCCCACGAATGGCTACACCTTC.

The V call is TRBV29-1, the J call TRBJ1-2; weak D call: TRBD1 (6 bases). The CDR3 totals 13 residues. The germline gives CDR1 SQVTM, CDR2 ANQGSEA. V lost 5 bases and J 5 bases, leaving 15 bases between the germline ends. CDR3 coding DNA: TGCAGCGTTTCCAGGGGTGACGGGTATGGCTACACCTTC. Translation gives CSVSRGDGYGYTF.

The genes are TRBV7-3 and TRBJ2-1; 9 bases align to TRBD2. This CDR3 spans 14 amino acids. The germline V gene encodes CDR1 SGHTA and CDR2 FQGTGA. V lost 7 bases to trimming and J lost 5 bases; unmatched junction nucleotides: 6. The CDR3: CASNLAGPNNEQFF. The CDR3 nucleotides read TGTGCCAGCAATCTAGCGGGGCCCAACAATGAGCAGTTCTTC.

V is TRBV5-1 and J is TRBJ2-3, with D perhaps matching TRBD1 (6 bases). Germline loops: CDR1 SGHRS, CDR2 YFSETQ. V was pared by 5 bases and J by 2 bases, with 15 bases between. This CDR3 spans 15 amino acids. CDR3: CASRRTTGTTDTQYF. The CDR3, as DNA: TGCGCCAGCAGACGAACAACAGGGACCACAGATACGCAGTATTTT.

The chain recombines TRBV7-2 with TRBJ2-7; D is undetermined. Per germline, CDR1 SGHTA and CDR2 FQGNSA. CDR3 size: 13 residues. V was cut by 5 bases and J by 0 bases, with 8 bases left in between. CDR3 nucleotides: TGTGCCAGCAGCCTGTCCCGCTCCTACGAGCAGTACTTC. The encoded protein is CASSLSRSYEQYF.

The CDR3 DNA reads as TGTGCCTGTTCAAGCGGTAGAGGCACAGATACGCAGTATTTT. Translated, it gives CACSSGRGTDTQYF. The rearrangement links TRBV30 to TRBJ2-3; tentative D call: TRBD2 (5 bases). Deletions cut 6 bases from V and 1 base from J, with 14 bases between. Per the germline V gene, CDR1 is GTSNPN and CDR2 is SVGIG (reference sequence). The CDR3 has 14 amino acids.

The chain recombines TRBV5-4 with TRBJ2-2; 8 nucleotides align to TRBD1. The V gene's germline CDR1 is SGHNT and CDR2 YYREEE (reference sequence). V lost 4 bases to trimming and J lost 4 bases; unmatched junction nucleotides: 6. The CDR3 spans 15 residues. The CDR3 reads CASSRGQGVTGELFF. In nucleotides, the CDR3 is TGTGCCAGCAGCCGTGGACAGGGAGTCACCGGGGAGCTGTTTTTT.

This clone was counted between two and nine times. CDR3 sequence: CASIRQGASYNEQFF. CDR3 DNA: TGTGCCAGTATTCGACAGGGGGCTTCCTACAATGAGCAGTTCTTC. The rearrangement joins TRBV19 to TRBJ2-1; TRBD1 agrees at 10 bases. Looked up from germline, CDR1 is LNHDA and CDR2 is SQIVND (reference sequence). The ends lost 7 bases at V and 1 base at J; junction bases unmatched: 4. This CDR3 region has 15 residues.

This chain uses TRBV7-3 with TRBJ1-1, with D unclear. V was pared by 5 bases and J by 4 bases, with 11 bases between. CDR1 and CDR2 (germline): SGHTA, FQGTGA. There are 13 residues in the CDR3. The CDR3 coding sequence is TGTGCCAGCAGCCCTTTTTCGGGCACTGAAGCTTTCTTT. It encodes CASSPFSGTEAFF.

This rearrangement joins TRBV6-5 to TRBJ2-3; 9 positions agree with TRBD2. From germline, CDR1 is MNHEY and CDR2 SVGAGI. The CDR3 is made up of 13 amino acids. V shed 8 bases and J 1 base; nucleotides not matched to a gene: 1. CDR3 residues: CASAGGGTDTQYF. CDR3 in DNA: TGTGCCAGCGCGGGGGGGGGCACAGATACGCAGTATTTT.

The gene calls are TRBV2 and TRBJ2-7; TRBD1 might be the D (6 bases). The CDR3 length is 14 residues. Per germline, CDR1 SNHLY and CDR2 FYNNEI. V was trimmed by 5 bases and J by 5 bases, leaving 16 bases between them. The DNA for the CDR3 is TGTGCCAGCAGTCTATCCGGGACAATCAACGAGCAGTACTTC. As protein: CASSLSGTINEQYF.

The CDR3: CAWNGPGQTLYTQYF. In nucleotides, the CDR3 is TGTGCCTGGAACGGACCGGGACAAACACTGTATACGCAGTATTTT. This chain uses TRBV30 with TRBJ2-3; D perhaps matches TRBD1 (6 bases). V dropped 4 bases and J dropped 7 bases, with 21 bases sitting between them. The CDR3 is made up of 15 amino acids. Looked up from germline, CDR1 is GTSNPN and CDR2 is SVGIG (reference sequence).

The chain is built from TRBV13 and TRBJ2-7; TRBD1 is a possible D gene (6 bases). The CDR3 runs 12 residues. The V gene lost 5 bases and the J gene lost 6 bases, with 11 bases spanning the gap. Looked up from germline, CDR1 is PRHDT and CDR2 is FYEKMQ (reference sequence). The CDR3 DNA sequence: TGTGCCAGCAGCCCGTGGGGGCTCGAGCAGTACTTC. This translates into CASSPWGLEQYF.

This sequence joins TRBV6-1 and TRBJ2-7, with D maybe TRBD2 (6 bases). Trimming shortened V by 6 bases and J by 6 bases, and 15 bases separated the two germline ends. The CDR3 sequence is 13 residues long. CDR1 MNHNS and CDR2 SASEGT come from the germline V gene. CDR3 nucleotides: TGTGCCAGCAGCCCAGCGGGCGGGCTCGAGCAGTACTTC. It yields the protein CASSPAGGLEQYF.

The genes are TRBV4-3 and TRBJ1-3; D ambiguous. The CDR3 is 17 residues long. Per germline, CDR1 LGHNA and CDR2 YSLEER. V was shortened by 3 bases and J by 0 bases, with 15 bases between the two germline ends. CDR3 nucleotides: TGCGCCAGCAGCCAGGGTTTAAGACATCACTCTGGAAACACCATATATTTT. Its translation is CASSQGLRHHSGNTIYF.

A remark on this clone: Other DNA sequences of this sample code for an identical CDR3. The rearrangement uses TRBV27 and TRBJ1-1; TRBD1 might be the D (6 bases). The CDR3 contains 13 residues. Germline CDR1 reads MNHEY; CDR2 reads SMNVEV (reference sequence). The ends were cut back, 4 bases at V and 5 bases at J, with 11 bases in the middle. CDR3 bases: TGTGCCAGCAGTTGGGGGCGTGGGACTGAAGCTTTCTTT. Its protein product is CASSWGRGTEAFF.

This chain connects TRBV7-8 to TRBJ2-7; 8 bases fit TRBD1. The CDR3 sequence is 16 residues long. Germline V gene sequence: CDR1 SGHVS, CDR2 FQNEAQ. The junction had 9 bases not matched to a gene; V was cut back by 3 bases and J by 2 bases. The CDR3 sequence: CASSFNQGAGTYEQYF. CDR3 sequence (DNA): TGTGCCAGCAGCTTCAACCAGGGGGCGGGCACCTACGAGCAGTACTTC.

The chain combines TRBV28 with TRBJ2-7; 12 bases are a match to TRBD2. The V and J ends lost 5 bases and 0 bases, in that order; junction bases with no gene match: 5. This CDR3 has 16 amino acids. CDR1 is MDHEN, CDR2 SYDVKM, per germline. The CDR3 loop reads CASSIWTSGASYEQYF. CDR3 in DNA: TGTGCCAGCAGTATCTGGACTAGCGGGGCCTCCTACGAGCAGTACTTC.

The V gene is TRBV28, the J gene TRBJ1-2; a possible D gene is TRBD1 (5 bases). V lost 3 bases and J 6 bases, leaving 8 bases between the germline ends. CDR1 and CDR2 from the germline V gene are MDHEN and SYDVKM. The CDR3 spans 12 residues. CDR3 region: CASSFTRDGYTF. As DNA, the CDR3 is TGTGCCAGCAGTTTCACCAGGGATGGCTACACCTTC.

V usage is TRBV19 and J usage is TRBJ2-2, with 14 bases identical to TRBD2. With V trimmed by 8 bases and J by 6 bases, 8 bases remained unmatched. The CDR3 consists of 16 residues. Germline values: CDR1 LNHDA, CDR2 SQIVND (reference sequence). This chain's CDR3 is CASLEGLAGGPGELFF. The CDR3 nucleotides are TGTGCCAGTCTAGAAGGACTAGCGGGGGGTCCCGGGGAGCTGTTTTTT.

This chain links TRBV7-3 with TRBJ1-1; 7 bases line up with TRBD1. Germline assignment: CDR1 SGHTA and CDR2 FQGTGA. J lost 8 bases, V lost 5 bases, and 5 bases had no gene match. The length of the CDR3 is 12 residues. CDR3 coding DNA: TGTGCCAGCAGCCTCCCAGGGGGGGAAGCTTTCTTT. Amino acids: CASSLPGGEAFF.

This clone was detected only a few times. V gene TRBV4-1 combines with J gene TRBJ1-1, with 9 nucleotides matching TRBD1. V lost 5 bases to trimming and J lost 6 bases; unmatched junction nucleotides: 10. Germline assignment: CDR1 MGHRA and CDR2 YSYEKL. This CDR3 contains 15 residues. CDR3 sequence: CASSIRDREMAEAFF. CDR3 coding DNA: TGCGCCAGCAGCATTCGGGACAGGGAAATGGCTGAAGCTTTCTTT.

This clone was observed at least ten times. The chain couples TRBV6-4 to TRBJ2-1, with 9 nucleotides matching TRBD2. Germline V gene data show CDR1 as MRHNA and CDR2 as SNTAGT. Unmatched junction bases numbered 4, after V lost 5 bases and J lost 5 bases. The CDR3 spans 14 residues. The CDR3 sequence is CASSLAGTHNEQFF. In DNA form, the CDR3 reads TGTGCCAGCAGTCTAGCGGGAACCCACAATGAGCAGTTCTTC.

This clone occurred a few times. Other nucleotide sequences in the sample specify the same CDR3. The chain has TRBV18 and TRBJ1-1; no firm D call. Germline-derived CDR1 and CDR2 are KGHSH and LQKENI. Deletions cut 2 bases from V and 4 bases from J, with 8 bases between. This CDR3 spans 13 amino acids. This CDR3 reads CASSPTGGTEAFF. The CDR3 DNA reads as TGTGCCAGCTCACCAACGGGAGGCACTGAAGCTTTCTTT.

The chain links TRBV13 to TRBJ2-7, with a weak D call TRBD2 (5 bases). This CDR3 region has 14 residues. Trimming left V 8 bases short and J 1 base short, with 15 bases between. Looked up from germline, CDR1 is PRHDT and CDR2 is FYEKMQ (reference sequence). The DNA for the CDR3 is TGTGCCAGCTCTTTCAGGACGGGGTCCTACGAGCAGTACTTC. Protein product: CASSFRTGSYEQYF.

The chain carries TRBV2 and TRBJ2-7, with 7 bases lining up with TRBD2. The CDR3 loop spans 17 amino acids. Germline V CDR1 and CDR2: SNHLY, FYNNEI. V lost 7 bases, J lost 2 bases, and 17 bases stayed unmatched. This CDR3 is CASNPKLFAGAAYEQYF. DNA of the CDR3: TGTGCCAGCAATCCCAAGTTGTTCGCGGGAGCGGCCTACGAGCAGTACTTC. Looking up the rest from reference TRBV2 and TRBJ2-7 gives the full variable domain: EPEVTQTPSHQVTQMGQEVILRCVPISNHLYFYWYRQILGQKVEFLVSFYNNEISEKSEIFDDQFSVERPDGSNFTLKIRSTKLEDSAMYFCASNPKLFAGAAYEQYFGPGTRLTVT.

This sequence joins TRBV9 and TRBJ1-6; no reliable D call. Germline V gene data show CDR1 as SGDLS and CDR2 as YYNGEE. The length of the CDR3 is 15 residues. Trimming shortened V by 1 base and J by 8 bases, and 13 bases separated the two germline ends. CDR3: CASSVKGGIDSPLHF. DNA of the CDR3: TGTGCCAGCAGCGTAAAGGGCGGGATAGATTCACCCCTCCACTTT.